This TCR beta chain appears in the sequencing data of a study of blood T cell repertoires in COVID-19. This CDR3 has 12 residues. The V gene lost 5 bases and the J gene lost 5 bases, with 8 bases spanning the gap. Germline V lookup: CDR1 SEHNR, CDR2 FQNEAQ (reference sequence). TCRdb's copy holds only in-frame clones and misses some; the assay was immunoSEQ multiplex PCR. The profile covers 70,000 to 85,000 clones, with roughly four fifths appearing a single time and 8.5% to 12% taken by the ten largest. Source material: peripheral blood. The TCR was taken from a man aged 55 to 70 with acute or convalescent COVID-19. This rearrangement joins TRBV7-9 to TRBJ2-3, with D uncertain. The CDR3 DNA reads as TGTGCCAGCAGCGCTACCGGAGATACGCAGTATTTT. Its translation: CASSATGDTQYF.